The 32 T cell receptor beta chains below were found in one sample sequenced in a study of PD-1 blockade in mismatch repair-deficient tumors. Using immunoSEQ multiplex PCR, the repertoire was profiled, and TCRdb retains in-frame clones only, with some absent. The sample carries 75,000 to 85,000 clones, roughly 80% recorded once. The sample here was peripheral blood, taken 12 weeks after starting pembrolizumab. These receptors all stem from an adult with mismatch repair-deficient cancer.

V usage is TRBV9 and J usage is TRBJ2-7, with 7 bases lining up with TRBD1. The CDR3 is 16 amino acids. Germline V gene lookup returns CDR1 SGDLS and CDR2 YYNGEE. The V and J ends lost 0 bases and 0 bases, in that order; junction bases with no gene match: 6. CDR3 coding DNA: TGTGCCAGCAGCGTAGTCGGGACAGCGAGCTCCTACGAGCAGTACTTC. Translated: CASSVVGTASSYEQYF.

This clone turned up a few times. CDR3 nucleotides: TGTGCCAGCAGCCAAGAGGCACCTCAGGGGGCCCGCTATGGCTACACCTTC. It yields the protein CASSQEAPQGARYGYTF. This chain links TRBV4-2 with TRBJ1-2; 8 bases are a match to TRBD1. The ends lost 0 bases at V and 4 bases at J; junction bases unmatched: 10. This CDR3 is built from 17 residues. Germline CDR1 reads LGHNA; CDR2 reads YNFKEQ.

This clone appeared a single time. The CDR3 is CASSVVGLSGDEQFF. The CDR3 DNA reads as TGTGCCAGCAGCGTAGTGGGACTATCTGGAGATGAGCAGTTCTTC. The chain combines TRBV9 with TRBJ2-1, with 7 bases fitting TRBD2. The germline CDR1 and CDR2 sequences are SGDLS and YYNGEE. CDR3 length: 15 amino acids. The V gene end was trimmed by 0 bases and the J gene end by 8 bases; junction bases not matched to a gene: 8.

CDR3 nucleotide sequence: TGTGCCAGCAGCTTAGCTGGGACCAACACTGAAGCTTTCTTT. Its protein product is CASSLAGTNTEAFF. This sequence joins TRBV7-3 and TRBJ1-1, with D possibly matching TRBD1 (5 bases). Deletions cut 2 bases from V and 2 bases from J, with 9 bases between. There are 14 residues in the CDR3. Germline CDR1 and CDR2: SGHTA and FQGTGA. Using reference TRBV7-3 and TRBJ1-1 for the parts outside the CDR3, the full variable domain is GAGVSQTPSNKVTEKGKYVELRCDPISGHTALYWYRQSLGQGPEFLIYFQGTGAADDSGLPNDRFFAVRPEGSVSTLKIQRTERGDSAVYLCASSLAGTNTEAFFGQGTRLTVV.

The V call is TRBV21-1, the J call TRBJ2-5; the D call in the table, TRBD2, was not verified against the DNA. TRBV21-1 has pseudogene status. The CDR3 is made up of 18 amino acids. The CDR3 loop is CASSKGVPSGMGQETQYF. Written as DNA, the CDR3 is TGTGCCAGCAGCAAAGGAGTCCCCAGCGGGATGGGCCAAGAGACCCAGTACTTC.

The chain couples TRBV29-1 to TRBJ2-1; D is possibly TRBD1 or TRBD2 (5 bases each). The CDR3 contains 11 residues. CDR1 and CDR2 (germline): SQVTM, ANQGSEA. V dropped 6 bases and J dropped 7 bases, with 10 bases sitting between them. The CDR3: CSVGTTNEQFF. The CDR3 DNA reads TGCAGCGTGGGGACCACGAATGAGCAGTTCTTC.

The genes are TRBV19 and TRBJ1-5; D is unresolved. This CDR3 contains 15 residues. The ends were cut back, 5 bases at V and 2 bases at J, with 13 bases in the middle. Germline CDR1 and CDR2: LNHDA and SQIVND (reference sequence). As DNA, the CDR3 is TGTGCCAGTAGTGTACATGGGCGCGGCAATCAGCCCCAGCATTTT. It specifies CASSVHGRGNQPQHF.

V usage is TRBV7-9 and J usage is TRBJ2-1, with no clear D. Trimming stripped 7 bases from V and 0 bases from J, with 7 bases between. Germline CDR1 SEHNR, CDR2 FQNEAQ (reference sequence). This CDR3 region has 13 residues. The CDR3 bases are TGTGCCAGCACCGTTACCTCCTACAATGAGCAGTTCTTC. As protein: CASTVTSYNEQFF.

The chain uses TRBV4-2 and TRBJ1-5; D gene unclear. The V end lost 0 bases, the J end lost 6 bases, and 6 bases lay between the germline ends. Germline V gene lookup returns CDR1 LGHNA and CDR2 YNFKEQ. There are 13 residues in the CDR3. Written as DNA, the CDR3 is TGTGCCAGCAGCCAAGATCAACTTCAGCCCCAGCATTTT. Its translation: CASSQDQLQPQHF.

V is TRBV9 and J is TRBJ2-5; the D gene is possibly TRBD2 (7 bases). Germline CDR1 reads SGDLS; CDR2 reads YYNGEE. The V gene lost 0 bases and the J gene lost 9 bases, with 18 bases spanning the gap. The CDR3 is 15 amino acids. The CDR3 region is CASSVGSGEGVAQYF. The CDR3 bases are TGTGCCAGCAGCGTAGGTTCGGGGGAGGGGGTAGCCCAGTACTTC.

In its sample, this clone was seen many times. J is TRBJ2-7 and V is TRBV7-9; a weak D match, TRBD2 (5 bases). CDR3 length: 13 residues. Trimming stripped 5 bases from V and 2 bases from J, with 10 bases between. Germline V lookup: CDR1 SEHNR, CDR2 FQNEAQ (reference sequence). As DNA, the CDR3 is TGTGCCAGCAGCCCGGGATACCCCTACGAGCAGTACTTC. This codes for CASSPGYPYEQYF.

CDR3 amino acids: CASSLGGWVTVQETQYF. The CDR3 region has the DNA TGTGCCAGCAGCTTAGGCGGATGGGTGACAGTTCAAGAGACCCAGTACTTC. The V and J genes are TRBV11-3 and TRBJ2-5, with a weak D call TRBD1 (5 bases). V dropped 1 base and J dropped 2 bases, with 17 bases sitting between them. The CDR3 contains 17 residues. Germline CDR1 SGHNT, CDR2 YENEEA.

This clone was seen just once. This chain connects TRBV19 to TRBJ1-5, with no clear D. CDR3 length: 15 amino acids. V gave up 5 bases and J gave up 7 bases, with 18 bases separating them. Germline CDR1 is LNHDA and CDR2 is SQIVND (reference sequence). This chain's CDR3 is CASSPRREKGQPQHF. DNA for the CDR3: TGTGCCAGTAGTCCCCGGCGAGAGAAAGGACAGCCCCAGCATTTT.

This sequence joins TRBV4-1 and TRBJ2-1; D may correspond to TRBD1 or TRBD2 (5 bases each). V shed 4 bases and J shed 6 bases, with 22 bases lying between them. CDR3 length: 17 amino acids. The V gene's germline CDR1 is MGHRA and CDR2 YSYEKL. DNA of the CDR3: TGCGCCAGCAGCCCGGGCCGGGGCCTTAAGGGGCCCAATGAGCAGTTCTTC. The encoded protein is CASSPGRGLKGPNEQFF.

The chain has TRBV29-1 and TRBJ2-7; D is undetermined. There are 12 residues in the CDR3. In germline, CDR1 is SQVTM, CDR2 ANQGSEA. The germline V and J ends were trimmed by 5 bases and 6 bases, with 14 bases remaining between them. CDR3 sequence reads: CSVLGQWGEQYF. The CDR3 region has the DNA TGCAGCGTTCTGGGCCAATGGGGCGAGCAGTACTTC.

This clone was seen a few times. V gene TRBV28 combines with J gene TRBJ2-3; 8 bases are a match to TRBD1. V was pared by 0 bases and J by 0 bases, with 2 bases of the junction left unmatched. CDR1 and CDR2 from the germline V gene are MDHEN and SYDVKM. This CDR3 has 16 amino acids. CDR3: CASSLWGTGSTDTQYF. The CDR3 region has the DNA TGTGCCAGCAGTTTATGGGGGACAGGTAGCACAGATACGCAGTATTTT. The full variable domain, in which reference TRBV28 and TRBJ2-3 provide the parts outside the CDR3, is DVKVTQSSRYLVKRTGEKVFLECVQDMDHENMFWYRQDPGLGLRLIYFSYDVKMKEKGDIPEGYSVSREKKERFSLILESASTNQTSMYLCASSLWGTGSTDTQYFGPGTRLTVL.

The rearrangement links TRBV10-1 to TRBJ2-2; maybe TRBD1 (5 bases). The germline V gene has CDR1 WNHNN and CDR2 SYGVQD (reference sequence). V lost 3 bases and J lost 0, with 8 bases in between. This CDR3 region has 15 residues. CDR3 nucleotide sequence: TGCGCCAGCAGTGACGGCAGGGCGAACACCGGGGAGCTGTTTTTT. This translates into CASSDGRANTGELFF.

This chain's CDR3 is CAWNPGTSPGEQFF. CDR3 coding DNA: TGTGCCTGGAACCCCGGGACCTCTCCGGGTGAGCAGTTCTTC. The chain is built from TRBV30 and TRBJ2-1, with D perhaps given as TRBD1 or TRBD2 (5 bases each). Trimming took 4 bases from V and 9 from J, leaving 19 bases between them. The CDR3 has 14 residues. CDR1 is GTSNPN, CDR2 SVGIG, per germline (reference sequence). The full variable domain, in which reference TRBV30 and TRBJ2-1 provide the parts outside the CDR3, is SQTIHQWPATLVQPVGSPLSLECTVEGTSNPNLYWYRQAAGRGLQLLFYSVGIGQISSEVPQNLSASRPQDRQFILSSKKLLLSDSGFYLCAWNPGTSPGEQFFGPGTRLTVL.

The chain uses TRBV4-1 and TRBJ2-2; 7 nucleotides agree with TRBD2. CDR1 and CDR2 (germline): MGHRA, YSYEKL. J gave up 0 bases and V 4 bases, and 11 bases lay outside the gene matches. The CDR3 is made up of 18 amino acids. The CDR3 loop is CASSLQRVAGANTGELFF. The CDR3 nucleotides read TGCGCCAGCAGCCTCCAGCGGGTTGCGGGAGCGAACACCGGGGAGCTGTTTTTT.

This clone was counted once. The rearrangement uses TRBV5-1 and TRBJ2-3; 9 bases are shared with TRBD1. Germline V CDR1 and CDR2: SGHRS, YFSETQ. The CDR3 is 15 amino acids. J lost 5 bases, V lost 5 bases, and 9 bases had no gene match. CDR3 in amino acids: CASSFDRQGEDTQYF. CDR3 nucleotide sequence: TGCGCCAGCAGTTTTGATCGACAGGGGGAAGATACGCAGTATTTT.

The CDR3 bases are TGTGCCAGCAGCGTAGCGGGAGGGAGGTACAATGAGCAGTTCTTC. Amino acid sequence: CASSVAGGRYNEQFF. This sequence joins TRBV5-4 and TRBJ2-1; 11 bases agree with TRBD2. This CDR3 comprises 15 residues. V lost 4 bases and J lost 4; bases outside the gene matches: 4. The V gene's germline CDR1 is SGHNT and CDR2 YYREEE (reference sequence).

The chain joins TRBV5-1 to TRBJ2-4, with TRBD1 matching over 11 bases. Germline values: CDR1 SGHRS, CDR2 YFSETQ. The V segment lost 2 bases and the J segment 6 bases; nucleotides outside the gene matches: 13. The CDR3 loop spans 18 amino acids. CDR3 in DNA: TGCGCCAGCAGCTTTACTTGGGGCGGACAGGGGGCGGGAAACATTCAGTACTTC. This translates into CASSFTWGGQGAGNIQYF.

The V call is TRBV5-6, the J call TRBJ1-2; 7 bases are a match to TRBD1. Germline V gene sequence: CDR1 SGHDT, CDR2 YYEEEE. The CDR3 extends over 16 amino acids. Losses at the gene ends were 4 bases for V and 3 bases for J; bases not matched to a gene: 12. The CDR3 nucleotides read TGTGCCAGCAGCCTTGGACAGGACTCCCACTACTATGGCTACACCTTC. Translation gives CASSLGQDSHYYGYTF.

The V gene is TRBV9, the J gene TRBJ1-1; TRBD1 might be the D (5 bases). The V end lost 0 bases, the J end lost 1 base, and 16 bases lay between the germline ends. The CDR3 runs 17 residues. In germline, CDR1 is SGDLS, CDR2 YYNGEE. CDR3 DNA sequence: TGTGCCAGCAGCGTAGCCCAGTCAGGGAGTAAGAACACTGAAGCTTTCTTT. Its protein product is CASSVAQSGSKNTEAFF.

V is TRBV5-1 and J is TRBJ2-5, with D perhaps TRBD1 or TRBD2 (5 bases each). The CDR3 consists of 13 residues. Germline V gives CDR1 SGHRS, CDR2 YFSETQ. Trimming removed 0 bases at V and 4 bases at J, with 7 bases between. CDR3 residues: CASSLGGGETQYF. The DNA of the CDR3 is TGCGCCAGCAGCTTGGGTGGGGGAGAGACCCAGTACTTC.

This chain joins TRBV19 and TRBJ1-1; 7 bases map to TRBD1. CDR3 length: 17 amino acids. The junction had 16 bases not matched to a gene; V was cut back by 6 bases and J by 3 bases. Germline CDR1 LNHDA, CDR2 SQIVND (reference sequence). The CDR3 coding sequence is TGTGCCAGTAGGATACGCAGGGGGTCTGGTGGGGACACTGAAGCTTTCTTT. It codes for CASRIRRGSGGDTEAFF.

The chain couples TRBV14 to TRBJ1-5; the D is unclear. This CDR3 is built from 13 residues. CDR1 and CDR2 (germline): SGHDN, FVKESK. V was shortened by 0 bases and J by 7 bases, with 7 bases between the two germline ends. As DNA, the CDR3 is TGTGCCAGCAGCCAAGATCCACGACAGCCCCAGCATTTT. The encoded protein is CASSQDPRQPQHF.

The table lists this clone with a count of one. The rearrangement links TRBV7-2 to TRBJ2-1, with 16 nucleotides matching TRBD2. Losses at the gene ends were 5 bases for V and 4 bases for J; bases not matched to a gene: 8. Germline V gives CDR1 SGHTA, CDR2 FQGNSA. This CDR3 has 18 residues. The CDR3 reads CASSQPGLAGGGYNEQFF. For the CDR3, the DNA is TGTGCCAGCAGCCAACCGGGACTAGCGGGAGGGGGTTACAATGAGCAGTTCTTC.

This clone was seen a few times. The chain combines TRBV30 with TRBJ1-2, with TRBD1 as a possible D gene (5 bases). Germline lookup yields CDR1 GTSNPN and CDR2 SVGIG (reference sequence). With 4 bases removed from V and 4 bases from J, the gap between germline ends came to 13 bases. CDR3 length: 13 residues. CDR3 region: CAWTPETAYGYTF. In DNA, the CDR3 is TGTGCCTGGACCCCCGAGACAGCCTATGGCTACACCTTC.

The chain links TRBV29-1 to TRBJ2-1, with a weak D call TRBD1 (5 bases). The V end lost 2 bases, the J end lost 7 bases, and 6 bases lay between the germline ends. Germline V lookup: CDR1 SQVTM, CDR2 ANQGSEA. The CDR3 runs to 11 residues. CDR3 sequence reads: CSVERGNEQFF. As DNA, the CDR3 is TGCAGCGTTGAAAGGGGTAATGAGCAGTTCTTC.

The J gene is TRBJ2-2, the V gene TRBV4-3, with D unclear. Germline CDR1 reads LGHNA; CDR2 reads YSLEER. Trimming pared 0 bases from V and 8 bases from J, leaving 7 bases between. The CDR3 runs 13 residues. The CDR3 nucleotides are TGCGCCAGCAGCCAAGATGTCACGGGGGAGCTGTTTTTT. Translating it yields CASSQDVTGELFF.

J is TRBJ2-4 and V is TRBV5-1; D might be TRBD2 (6 bases). The CDR3 contains 14 residues. V dropped 0 bases and J dropped 4 bases, with 8 bases sitting between them. Germline assignment: CDR1 SGHRS and CDR2 YFSETQ. The CDR3 nucleotides read TGCGCCAGCAGCTTGGGGGACTCGAAAAACATTCAGTACTTC. It encodes CASSLGDSKNIQYF.